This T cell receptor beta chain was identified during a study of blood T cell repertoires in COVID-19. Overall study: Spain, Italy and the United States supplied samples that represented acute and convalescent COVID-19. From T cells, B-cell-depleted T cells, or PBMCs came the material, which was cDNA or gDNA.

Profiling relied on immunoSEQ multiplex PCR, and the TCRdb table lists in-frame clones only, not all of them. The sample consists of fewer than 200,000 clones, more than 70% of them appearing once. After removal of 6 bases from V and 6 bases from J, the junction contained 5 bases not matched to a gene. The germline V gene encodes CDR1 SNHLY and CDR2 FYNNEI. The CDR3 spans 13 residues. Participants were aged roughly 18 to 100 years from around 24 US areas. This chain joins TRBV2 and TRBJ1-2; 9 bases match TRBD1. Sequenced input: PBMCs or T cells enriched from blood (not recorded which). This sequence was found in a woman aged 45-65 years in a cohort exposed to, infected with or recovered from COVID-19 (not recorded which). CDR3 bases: TGTGCCAGCAGCCCTGGACAGGGGAATGGCTACACCTTC. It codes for CASSPGQGNGYTF. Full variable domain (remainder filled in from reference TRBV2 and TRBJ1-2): EPEVTQTPSHQVTQMGQEVILRCVPISNHLYFYWYRQILGQKVEFLVSFYNNEISEKSEIFDDQFSVERPDGSNFTLKIRSTKLEDSAMYFCASSPGQGNGYTFGSGTRLTVV.